This is a list of T cell receptor beta chains from one sample in a study of cytomegalovirus exposure and HLA in healthy donors. The table came from immunoSEQ multiplex PCR; TCRdb's copy has only in-frame clones and leaves some out. The repertoire holds 120,000 or so clones, with around four fifths as singletons. Sequenced: PBMCs. All receptors come from a man in his late teens or twenties in good health and CMV-seropositive. The CDR3 runs from the conserved cysteine through the conserved F or W. D genes are given only for firm matches. A row's size may be missing; if present it is once, few, many or a size class.

>TRBJ2-3|.|.|TRBV18
TGTGCCAGCTCACCATCACAGAACACAGATACGCAGTATTTT
CASSPSQNTDTQYF
>TRBJ1-1|.|.|TRBV27
TGTGCCAGCAGTCCCCAGACATTGAACACTGAAGCTTTCTTT
CASSPQTLNTEAFF
>TRBJ1-5|.|TRBD1|TRBV6-6
TGTGCCAGCAGTTACGGACAGGGCAATCAGCCCCAGCATTTT
CASSYGQGNQPQHF
>TRBJ2-3|.|TRBD2|TRBV7-7
TGTGCCAGCAGCCCTGGGACTAGCGGGGGTCCACATACGCAGTATTTT
CASSPGTSGGPHTQYF
>TRBJ2-7|.|.|TRBV4-1
TGCGCCAGCTCAGGAAGGGGCTACGAGCAGTACTTC
CASSGRGYEQYF
>TRBJ2-7|once|.|TRBV6-1
TGTGCCAGCAGTGTTGAGATTATCAACGAGCAGTACTTC
CASSVEIINEQYF
>TRBJ1-6|.|TRBD1|TRBV6-5
TGTGCCAGCAGTTACTCACAGGGGTATAATTCACCCCTCCACTTT
CASSYSQGYNSPLHF
>TRBJ2-3|.|.|TRBV4-2
TGTGCCAGCAGCCAAGAAACTAGCACAGATACGCAGTATTTT
CASSQETSTDTQYF
>TRBJ1-1|.|.|TRBV6-5
TGTGCCAGCAGACCCTCGGGGAACACTGAAGCTTTCTTT
CASRPSGNTEAFF
>TRBJ1-2|.|TRBD1|TRBV10-3
TGTGCCATCAGGCAGGGGGCGGATAACTATGGCTACACCTTC
CAIRQGADNYGYTF
>TRBJ2-7|.|TRBD1|TRBV27
TGTGCCAGCAGTTTTTGGGGACAGGGCAGTCTCGAGCAGTACTTC
CASSFWGQGSLEQYF
>TRBJ1-2|.|.|TRBV11-2
TGTGCCAGCAGCTCCTGGGCGAGGGAGGATGGTAGGGGCTACACCTTC
CASSSWAREDGRGYTF
>TRBJ2-5|.|.|TRBV7-9
TGTTCCAGCAGCGGGTATGGAGGGACCCAGTACTTC
CSSSGYGGTQYF
>TRBJ2-7|.|TRBD1|TRBV10-2
TGCGCCAGCAGCCTAGGACAGGGTCACTACGAGCAGTACTTC
CASSLGQGHYEQYF
>TRBJ2-1|.|.|TRBV30
TGTGCCTGGCAAGGCGAGGGCTCCTACAATGAGCAGTTCTTC
CAWQGEGSYNEQFF
>TRBJ2-1|.|.|TRBV5-1
TGCGCCAGCAGCTTGGCCGTCGGGGGTGGGTACAATGAGCAGTTCTTC
CASSLAVGGGYNEQFF
>TRBJ2-3|.|.|TRBV19
TGTGCCAGTAGTACACTAATCACAGATACGCAGTATTTT
CASSTLITDTQYF
>TRBJ1-2|once|.|TRBV7-2
TGTGCCAGCAGCTTAGGAGGAGGCAACTATGGCTACACCTTC
CASSLGGGNYGYTF
>TRBJ1-1|.|.|TRBV1
TGCACCAGCAGCCAAGAGGCCGGAGACACTGAAGCTTTCTTT
CTSSQEAGDTEAFF
>TRBJ2-1|.|.|TRBV2
TGTGCCAGCAGTAGGACAGATGAGCAGTTCTTC
CASSRTDEQFF
>TRBJ1-5|.|.|TRBV6-5
TGTGCCAGCTCGTCGGGGGGTGGGGAGCATCAGCCCCAGCATTTT
CASSSGGGEHQPQHF